The 14 T cell receptor beta chains below come from one sample, sequenced in a study of T cell repertoires in ileal Crohn's disease. The protocol was immunoSEQ multiplex PCR, while the TCRdb copy is restricted to in-frame clones and leaves out a portion. The sample has around 3,100 clones; 69% are singletons. Time point noted: proximal margin of the surgical specimen (macroscopically non-inflamed). Material for sequencing was ileal tissue. The receptors originated from an adult with Crohn's disease.

CDR3 region: CASSQTPAGEETQYF. The CDR3, as DNA: TGTGCCAGCAGCCAGACTCCAGCGGGGGAAGAGACCCAGTACTTC. The rearrangement uses TRBV7-2 and TRBJ2-5, with 8 bases fitting TRBD2. Germline V gives CDR1 SGHTA, CDR2 FQGNSA. Trimming cost V 5 bases and J 3 bases; bases outside gene matches: 8. The CDR3 covers 15 residues.

This chain connects TRBV28 to TRBJ1-1, with D possibly being TRBD1 (5 bases). Per germline, CDR1 MDHEN and CDR2 SYDVKM. Between the trimmed V and J ends, which lost 3 bases and 0 bases, there was a span of 8 bases. The CDR3 length is 14 residues. The CDR3 DNA reads TGTGCCAGCAGTTTCGCGGGGCTGAACACTGAAGCTTTCTTT. Amino acids: CASSFAGLNTEAFF.

A few counts support this clone. The chain employs TRBV6-5 and TRBJ2-7; tentatively, D is TRBD1 (8 bases). V was pared by 6 bases and J by 5 bases, with 17 bases between. The CDR3 contains 14 residues. CDR1 MNHEY and CDR2 SVGAGI come from the germline V gene. CDR3 nucleotide sequence: TGTGCCAGCAGGGCCTTCACAGGGGGGGACGAGCAGTACTTC. Translated: CASRAFTGGDEQYF.

Concerning this clone: Distinct nucleotide sequences in the sample also encode this CDR3. The chain is built from TRBV18 and TRBJ1-3, with D unresolved. The CDR3 spans 14 residues. Trimming removed 2 bases at V and 2 bases at J, with 7 bases between. The V gene's germline CDR1 is KGHSH and CDR2 LQKENI. CDR3 sequence reads: CASSPAGAGNTIYF. In nucleotides, the CDR3 is TGTGCCAGCTCACCAGCGGGAGCTGGAAACACCATATATTTT.

The gene calls are TRBV6-6 and TRBJ1-1, with D unclear. Germline V gene lookup returns CDR1 MNHNY and CDR2 SVGAGI (reference sequence). CDR3 length: 15 residues. The V gene lost 2 bases and the J gene lost 1 base, with 11 bases spanning the gap. CDR3 in DNA: TGTGCCAGCAGTTACGGTCTCTTTGGGAACACTGAAGCTTTCTTT. Residues: CASSYGLFGNTEAFF.

The V gene is TRBV2, the J gene TRBJ2-5, with a tentative D call TRBD1 (5 bases). This CDR3 is 12 amino acids long. Trimming shortened V by 6 bases and J by 2 bases, and 7 bases separated the two germline ends. CDR1 is SNHLY, CDR2 FYNNEI, per germline. The CDR3, as DNA: TGTGCCAGCAGGGACAATCAAGAGACCCAGTACTTC. As protein: CASRDNQETQYF.

This clone appeared a single time. The chain carries TRBV27 and TRBJ1-4; TRBD1 matches at 8 bases. CDR1 and CDR2 from the germline V gene are MNHEY and SMNVEV (reference sequence). The CDR3 loop spans 17 amino acids. The J segment lost 0 bases and the V segment lost 6 bases, leaving 9 bases of the junction unmatched. The CDR3 loop is CASRLGTGFTTNEKLFF. CDR3 DNA sequence: TGTGCCAGCAGGCTCGGGACAGGCTTTACAACTAATGAAAAACTGTTTTTT.

The CDR3 DNA follows: TGTGCAGCCCCCCAGCTCGAAGCCCACGAGCAGTACGTC. Translating it yields CAAPQLEAHEQYV. This sequence joins TRBV27 and TRBJ2-7; D remains ambiguous. CDR1 and CDR2 from the germline V gene are MNHEY and SMNVEV (reference sequence). The CDR3 covers 13 residues.

The rearrangement links TRBV7-9 to TRBJ1-3; maybe TRBD1 (5 bases). Germline V lookup: CDR1 SEHNR, CDR2 FQNEAQ (reference sequence). This CDR3 region has 16 residues. V lost 1 base to trimming and J lost 0 bases, with 10 bases between them. CDR3 DNA sequence: TGTGCCAGCAGCTTAGGGGGACGGAGCTCTGGAAACACCATATATTTT. Its protein is CASSLGGRSSGNTIYF.

CDR3 amino acids: CASSLGTGGTDTQYF. The CDR3 DNA sequence: TGCGCCAGCAGCTTGGGGACGGGGGGCACAGATACGCAGTATTTT. The rearrangement uses TRBV5-1 and TRBJ2-3, with a possible D match to TRBD2 (6 bases). Germline-derived CDR1 and CDR2 are SGHRS and YFSETQ. This CDR3 is built from 15 residues. V was shortened by 0 bases and J by 1 base, with 9 bases between the two germline ends.

V gene TRBV11-3 combines with J gene TRBJ2-5, with TRBD2 matching 11 bases. The CDR3 has 16 residues. Unmatched junction bases numbered 7, after V lost 7 bases and J lost 0 bases. Germline V lookup: CDR1 SGHNT, CDR2 YENEEA. The CDR3 DNA reads as TGTGCCAGCACACCAGGGGGACTAGCGGACCAAGAGACCCAGTACTTC. Protein: CASTPGGLADQETQYF. Variable domain in full (rest from reference TRBV11-3 and TRBJ2-5): EAGVVQSPRYKIIEKKQPVAFWCNPISGHNTLYWYLQNLGQGPELLIRYENEEAVDDSQLPKDRFSAERLKGVDSTLKIQPAELGDSAVYLCASTPGGLADQETQYFGPGTRLLVL.

This chain uses TRBV18 with TRBJ2-5; possibly TRBD1 or TRBD2 for D (5 bases each). CDR3 length: 12 residues. The V gene's germline CDR1 is KGHSH and CDR2 LQKENI. Between the trimmed V and J ends, which lost 1 base and 5 bases, there was a span of 5 bases. The CDR3 loop reads CASSPRDETQYF. CDR3 nucleotides: TGTGCCAGCTCACCACGGGACGAGACCCAGTACTTC. Complete variable domain (other parts from reference TRBV18 and TRBJ2-5): NAGVMQNPRHLVRRRGQEARLRCSPMKGHSHVYWYRQLPEEGLKFMVYLQKENIIDESGMPKERFSAEFPKEGPSILRIQQVVRGDSAAYFCASSPRDETQYFGPGTRLLVL.

This clone was counted once. This chain uses TRBV7-2 with TRBJ1-1; the D is unclear. CDR1 and CDR2 (germline): SGHTA, FQGNSA. The CDR3 length is 15 residues. Trimming shortened V by 1 base and J by 0 bases, and 9 bases separated the two germline ends. CDR3: CASSLGRTVNTEAFF. For the CDR3, the DNA is TGTGCCAGCAGCTTAGGGCGGACGGTGAACACTGAAGCTTTCTTT.

The rearrangement uses TRBV18 and TRBJ2-5; weak D call: TRBD2 (6 bases). This CDR3 is 14 amino acids long. Germline V CDR1 and CDR2: KGHSH, LQKENI. V shed 6 bases and J shed 7 bases, with 18 bases lying between them. This CDR3 reads CASSLRLDGGTQYF. CDR3 bases: TGTGCCAGCTCCCTTAGGCTGGACGGGGGGACCCAGTACTTC.